The 19 T cell receptor beta chains below come from one sample, sequenced in a study of T cells in Graves' hyperthyroidism and ophthalmopathy. The investigators amplified TCR beta CDR3 regions from RNA transcripts. Initially, a first-round RT-PCR of the TCR CDR3 employed the HTBI primer set. TCRdb re-called the multiplex PCR reads with MiXCR, one entry per CDR3 protein. The sample consists of 350,000 or so distinct CDR3 sequences, 17% of them appearing once. The sequenced sample consisted of blood. The receptors were gathered from a woman between 25 and 40 years old with Graves' hyperthyroidism that later progressed to Graves' ophthalmopathy.

The V call is TRBV6-6, the J call TRBJ2-7; 7 bases align to TRBD1. Germline CDR1 is MNHNY and CDR2 is SVGAGI (reference sequence). The length of the CDR3 is 16 residues. V gave up 2 bases and J gave up 3 bases; unmatched junction bases: 10. The CDR3 coding sequence is TGTGCCAGCAGTTACAGCAGGACAGGTATTTTCTACGAGCAGTACTTC. Translated: CASSYSRTGIFYEQYF.

This clonotype has ten or more counts. The genes are TRBV2 and TRBJ2-5; D not certain. The CDR3 totals 17 residues. Germline V CDR1 and CDR2: SNHLY, FYNNEI. V was pared by 8 bases and J by 1 base, with 23 bases between. The CDR3: CASAGRGRLVSQETQYF. The CDR3 nucleotides read TGTGCCAGCGCTGGGCGTGGTCGGCTTGTTTCCCAAGAGACCCAGTACTTC.

The rearrangement uses TRBV3-1 and TRBJ2-3, with 10 nucleotides matching TRBD1. Germline trimming cut 4 bases from V and 0 bases from J; bases unmatched to any gene: 7. The CDR3 contains 17 residues. Germline V gene lookup returns CDR1 LGHDT and CDR2 YNNKEL (reference sequence). The CDR3 DNA sequence: TGTGCCAGCAGCCGAGATCGGACAGGGGGTAGCACAGATACGCAGTATTTT. It codes for CASSRDRTGGSTDTQYF.

This clonotype has a handful of counts. This rearrangement joins TRBV19 to TRBJ1-5; no clear D. This CDR3 spans 15 amino acids. V was cut by 4 bases and J by 1 base, with 11 bases left in between. Germline loops: CDR1 LNHDA, CDR2 SQIVND (reference sequence). The CDR3 DNA reads TGTGCCAGTAGTACAGCCAAGAGAAGCAATCAGCCCCAGCATTTT. The encoded protein is CASSTAKRSNQPQHF.

Notes on this clonotype: An end of the junction differs from the germline gene, which may be a read error. The chain combines TRBV9 with TRBJ1-2; D not resolved. There are 16 residues in the CDR3. Germline V gene lookup returns CDR1 SGDLS and CDR2 YYNGEE. The CDR3 loop reads CANSVATGRLNYGYTF. The CDR3 bases are TGTGCCAACAGCGTAGCTACTGGTAGGCTTAACTATGGCTACACCTTC.

DNA for the CDR3: TGTGCCAGCAGCTTAGAAGTAGGACAGGTTCGGAACTATGGCTACACCTTC. Encoded protein: CASSLEVGQVRNYGYTF. The chain uses TRBV7-9 and TRBJ1-2, with TRBD1 identical over 7 bases. With V trimmed by 1 base and J by 2 bases, 10 bases remained unmatched. The germline gives CDR1 SEHNR, CDR2 FQNEAQ (reference sequence). The CDR3 spans 17 residues.

This clonotype was counted at least ten times. The V gene is TRBV6-1, the J gene TRBJ1-3, with D tentatively TRBD1 (5 bases). The CDR3 loop spans 16 amino acids. Germline CDR1 is MNHNS and CDR2 is SASEGT. The germline V and J ends were trimmed by 5 bases and 0 bases, with 14 bases remaining between them. CDR3 sequence (DNA): TGTGCCAGCAGTAATAACAGGCCCAGCTCTGGAAACACCATATATTTT. Encoded protein: CASSNNRPSSGNTIYF.

The genes are TRBV19 and TRBJ1-1; TRBD1 aligns across 9 bases. The J segment lost 3 bases and the V segment lost 9 bases, leaving 8 bases of the junction unmatched. In germline, CDR1 is LNHDA, CDR2 SQIVND (reference sequence). The CDR3 covers 14 residues. Here the CDR3 DNA reads TGTGCCAGCATCCAGGGACAGGGTGACACTGAAGCTTTCTTT. This encodes CASIQGQGDTEAFF.

This sequence joins TRBV6-1 and TRBJ1-2; D is uncertain. Trimming removed 2 bases at V and 5 bases at J, with 15 bases between. This CDR3 comprises 15 residues. CDR1 and CDR2 from the germline V gene are MNHNS and SASEGT. The CDR3 coding sequence is TGTGCCAGCAGTGAAATTCTGGGTTCCCCTTATGGCTACACCTTC. It is translated as CASSEILGSPYGYTF.

A remark on this clonotype: A much larger clone is a single base away; this may be a read error. The J gene is TRBJ1-2, the V gene TRBV9, with D unresolved. The CDR3 length is 16 residues. Germline V gives CDR1 SGDLS, CDR2 YYNGEE. The V gene lost 4 bases and the J gene lost 2 bases, with 18 bases spanning the gap. The CDR3 loop is CASSSPLGPENYGYTF. For the CDR3, the DNA is TGTGCCAGCAGCTCCCCGCTTGGACCGGAAAACTATGGCTACACCTTC.

This clonotype was detected many times. The rearrangement links TRBV2 to TRBJ2-7; perhaps TRBD2 as D (6 bases). This CDR3 contains 14 residues. The germline V and J ends were trimmed by 1 base and 6 bases, with 13 bases remaining between them. Germline CDR1 and CDR2: SNHLY and FYNNEI. CDR3 coding DNA: TGTGCCAGCAGTGAAGGTCGGAGGGATAGCGAGCAGTACTTC. Translation gives CASSEGRRDSEQYF.

V is TRBV5-6 and J is TRBJ1-1; D remains ambiguous. V lost 3 bases, J lost 6 bases, and 18 bases lay in between. The CDR3 length is 15 residues. Germline V lookup: CDR1 SGHDT, CDR2 YYEEEE. The CDR3 DNA follows: TGTGCCAGCAGCTCCGGACTTCCAAGGAGGTCTGAAGCTTTCTTT. Translated, it gives CASSSGLPRRSEAFF.

This clonotype was seen repeatedly, ten times or more. The V gene is TRBV6-1, the J gene TRBJ2-1; TRBD1 agrees at 11 bases. CDR3 length: 18 amino acids. J was trimmed by 8 bases and V by 5 bases; bases with no gene match: 17. Germline assignment: CDR1 MNHNS and CDR2 SASEGT. CDR3 nucleotide sequence: TGTGCCAGCAGTCCAACCTCAAGGACAGGGGGCTCAATCGATGAGCAGTTCTTC. Protein product: CASSPTSRTGGSIDEQFF.

This clonotype was seen at least ten times. The chain has TRBV27 and TRBJ1-4; a weak D match, TRBD1 (5 bases). The ends were cut back, 6 bases at V and 8 bases at J, with 10 bases in the middle. From germline, CDR1 is MNHEY and CDR2 SMNVEV (reference sequence). The CDR3 covers 12 residues. This CDR3 reads CASRDSGEKLFF. CDR3 in DNA: TGTGCCAGCAGAGACAGTGGGGAAAAACTGTTTTTT.

This clonotype was seen just once. The CDR3 nucleotides are TGCAGTGCTAGGAAACCCGGGACAGGGTTCGACGAGCAGTACTTC. It codes for CSARKPGTGFDEQYF. The V call is TRBV20-1, the J call TRBJ2-7; 9 bases match TRBD1. This CDR3 region has 15 residues. Germline loops: CDR1 DFQATT, CDR2 SNEGSKA (reference sequence). V shed 3 bases and J 5 bases; nucleotides not matched to a gene: 11.

This clonotype came up a few times. The V gene is TRBV2, the J gene TRBJ2-7; D is possibly TRBD1 (6 bases). The CDR3 length is 14 residues. V dropped 6 bases and J dropped 2 bases, with 14 bases sitting between them. The germline V gene encodes CDR1 SNHLY and CDR2 FYNNEI. The CDR3 sequence is CASSQGQPTYEQYF. CDR3 DNA: TGTGCCAGCAGCCAAGGACAGCCTACCTACGAGCAGTACTTC.

This clonotype occurred many times. V is TRBV11-2 and J is TRBJ2-6; D assignment may be TRBD1 or TRBD2 (6 bases each). There are 16 residues in the CDR3. Trimming pared 1 base from V and 2 bases from J, leaving 9 bases between. CDR1 SGHAT and CDR2 FQNNGV come from the germline V gene. In nucleotides, the CDR3 is TGTGCCAGCAGCTTAGGAGGGGGGACTGGGGCCAACGTCCTGACTTTC. Translating it yields CASSLGGGTGANVLTF.

This chain links TRBV9 with TRBJ2-5; possibly TRBD2 for D (6 bases). V lost 0 bases to trimming and J lost 4 bases, with 10 bases between them. The length of the CDR3 is 14 residues. The germline gives CDR1 SGDLS, CDR2 YYNGEE. In DNA form, the CDR3 reads TGTGCCAGCAGCGTAGACGCGGGGCGAGAGACCCAGTACTTC. Translation: CASSVDAGRETQYF.

The V and J genes are TRBV6-5 and TRBJ2-1; TRBD1 matches at 9 bases. CDR1 is MNHEY and CDR2 is SVGAGI in the germline V gene. The CDR3 has 17 amino acids. Trimming cost V 0 bases and J 8 bases; bases outside gene matches: 11. CDR3: CASSYSNPGQGWYEQFF. In nucleotides, the CDR3 is TGTGCCAGCAGTTACTCGAATCCGGGACAGGGTTGGTATGAGCAGTTCTTC.